Presented here are 23 T cell receptor beta chains from one specimen sequenced in a study of lymphopenia after photon versus proton radiotherapy (dated by TCRdb to 2018 to 2020). The library was made by the immunoSEQ multiplex PCR assay. Sourced from immuneACCESS, this table was stored by TCRdb with only in-frame sequences that have V and J called. A share of the clones is absent; for the studies checked, an unresolved V gene accounts for under half, and the remainder has no known explanation. Across this sample there are around 160,000 clones, with 80% to 90% seen only once. The ten largest account for around 4.6% of the sample. Sequencing used peripheral blood, obtained from a patient treated with photon-based radiotherapy. The receptors shown here come from a man in his fifties with gastric cancer.

The chain combines TRBV30 with TRBJ2-7; tentative D call: TRBD1 (6 bases). Trimming took off 2 bases at V and 3 bases at J, with 11 bases between the two ends. The length of the CDR3 is 13 residues. Germline V gene data show CDR1 as GTSNPN and CDR2 as SVGIG (reference sequence). In DNA, the CDR3 is TGTGCCTGGAGTAAGGGACAAGTCTACGAGCAGTACTTC. Protein product: CAWSKGQVYEQYF.

The V call is TRBV2, the J call TRBJ2-5, with D possibly being TRBD2 (6 bases). This CDR3 spans 13 amino acids. V was trimmed by 3 bases and J by 5 bases, leaving 10 bases between them. The V gene's germline CDR1 is SNHLY and CDR2 FYNNEI. The CDR3 is CASSEDYEETQYF. The CDR3 DNA is TGTGCCAGCAGTGAGGACTATGAGGAGACCCAGTACTTC.

V is TRBV12-1 and J is TRBJ2-4; the table's D call of TRBD2 was not tested on the DNA. TRBV12-1 corresponds to a pseudogene. This CDR3 contains 14 residues. CDR3 residues: CASSFLGVKNIQYF. The CDR3 bases are TGTGCCAGCAGCTTTCTGGGAGTCAAAAACATTCAGTACTTC.

V gene TRBV28 combines with J gene TRBJ2-3; D is unclear. CDR1 is MDHEN, CDR2 SYDVKM, per germline. CDR3 size: 14 residues. Trimming removed 3 bases at V and 3 bases at J, with 10 bases between. CDR3 in DNA: TGTGCCAGCAGTTTCAACCCGCTTACAGATACGCAGTATTTT. This sequence encodes CASSFNPLTDTQYF.

The rearrangement joins TRBV18 to TRBJ2-1, with D uncertain. The germline V and J ends were trimmed by 0 bases and 15 bases, with 12 bases remaining between them. CDR1 and CDR2 from the germline V gene are KGHSH and LQKENI. This CDR3 comprises 12 residues. CDR3 sequence (DNA): TGTGCCAGCTCACCACCGGGCCAGCTAGGGTTCTTC. Its protein product is CASSPPGQLGFF.

The V gene is TRBV28, the J gene TRBJ1-5; 9 nucleotides line up with TRBD1. The CDR3 covers 16 residues. The trim removed 4 bases at V and 4 bases at J, leaving 8 bases unmatched. Germline lookup yields CDR1 MDHEN and CDR2 SYDVKM. This CDR3 is CASSSPQQGANQPQHF. CDR3 coding DNA: TGTGCCAGCAGTTCTCCCCAACAGGGGGCGAATCAGCCCCAGCATTTT.

This chain links TRBV6-5 with TRBJ2-7; 7 bases match TRBD2. This CDR3 has 15 residues. Trimming at V came to 2 bases and at J to 2 bases, leaving 6 bases not matched to a gene. The V gene's germline CDR1 is MNHEY and CDR2 SVGAGI. The CDR3 sequence: CASSYGGSGPYEQYF. As DNA, the CDR3 is TGTGCCAGCAGTTACGGCGGGAGTGGGCCCTACGAGCAGTACTTC.

The genes are TRBV6-4 and TRBJ1-1; D is ambiguous. V shed 5 bases and J shed 1 base, with 8 bases lying between them. Germline loops: CDR1 MRHNA, CDR2 SNTAGT. The CDR3 sequence is 13 residues long. The CDR3 protein is CASSFAPNTEAFF. CDR3 coding DNA: TGTGCCAGCAGTTTCGCCCCGAACACTGAAGCTTTCTTT.

The V and J genes are TRBV2 and TRBJ1-1, with 7 bases aligning to TRBD1. CDR1 SNHLY and CDR2 FYNNEI come from the germline V gene. After removal of 6 bases from V and 5 bases from J, the junction contained 6 bases not matched to a gene. There are 13 residues in the CDR3. The CDR3 loop reads CASRDDRVTEAFF. The CDR3 DNA reads as TGTGCCAGCAGGGACGACAGGGTAACTGAAGCTTTCTTT.

This clone was counted a single time. This chain links TRBV30 with TRBJ2-1, with 9 bases lining up with TRBD2. CDR3 length equals 15 residues. Germline V gene sequence: CDR1 GTSNPN, CDR2 SVGIG (reference sequence). The trim removed 0 bases at V and 5 bases at J, leaving 5 bases unmatched. CDR3 DNA sequence: TGTGCCTGGAGTGTACCGACTAGCGGACACAATGAGCAGTTCTTC. This codes for CAWSVPTSGHNEQFF.

This clone has only one observation. This chain uses TRBV4-2 with TRBJ2-1; D not certain. Deletions cut 1 base from V and 7 bases from J, with 14 bases between. Germline CDR1 reads LGHNA; CDR2 reads YNFKEQ. The CDR3 runs 15 residues. The CDR3 here is CASSQVVTGSNEQFF. CDR3 bases: TGTGCCAGCAGCCAAGTGGTGACTGGAAGTAATGAGCAGTTCTTC.

Notes on this clone: The same CDR3 arises from other DNA sequences in this sample as well. This rearrangement joins TRBV28 to TRBJ1-2; a possible D gene is TRBD1 (6 bases). Deletions cut 7 bases from V and 2 bases from J, with 11 bases between. This CDR3 comprises 13 residues. The germline V gene encodes CDR1 MDHEN and CDR2 SYDVKM. CDR3 protein: CASKEGGNYGYTF. The CDR3 DNA is TGTGCCAGCAAAGAGGGGGGAAACTATGGCTACACCTTC.

V is TRBV4-2 and J is TRBJ1-5; 8 bases are shared with TRBD1. Germline V lookup: CDR1 LGHNA, CDR2 YNFKEQ. This CDR3 spans 15 amino acids. Trimming cost V 2 bases and J 2 bases; bases outside gene matches: 2. CDR3 DNA sequence: TGTGCCAGCAGCCAATCGGGACAGGGCAATCAGCCCCAGCATTTT. Amino acids: CASSQSGQGNQPQHF.

V and J are TRBV14 and TRBJ1-2; TRBD1 aligns across 8 bases. V lost 4 bases and J lost 8; bases outside the gene matches: 12. The CDR3 loop spans 15 amino acids. CDR1 is SGHDN, CDR2 FVKESK, per germline. CDR3 sequence: CASSPTGGAIRGYTF. For the CDR3, the DNA is TGTGCCAGCAGCCCAACAGGGGGTGCCATCAGGGGCTACACCTTC.

The chain carries TRBV19 and TRBJ2-7, with TRBD1 as a possible D gene (5 bases). V was shortened by 5 bases and J by 2 bases, with 13 bases between the two germline ends. The CDR3 sequence is 14 residues long. Germline V gives CDR1 LNHDA, CDR2 SQIVND (reference sequence). The CDR3 loop reads CASSSPDRPYEQYF. As DNA, the CDR3 is TGTGCCAGTAGTTCCCCCGACAGACCCTACGAGCAGTACTTC.

The chain uses TRBV18 and TRBJ2-7; D may be TRBD1 (6 bases). Between the trimmed V and J ends, which lost 4 bases and 0 bases, there was a span of 13 bases. In germline, CDR1 is KGHSH, CDR2 LQKENI. There are 15 residues in the CDR3. CDR3 protein: CASSRRQESSYEQYF. The CDR3 nucleotides are TGTGCCAGCTCACGAAGACAGGAGAGCTCCTACGAGCAGTACTTC. The whole variable domain, remainder taken from reference TRBV18 and TRBJ2-7, is NAGVMQNPRHLVRRRGQEARLRCSPMKGHSHVYWYRQLPEEGLKFMVYLQKENIIDESGMPKERFSAEFPKEGPSILRIQQVVRGDSAAYFCASSRRQESSYEQYFGPGTRLTVT.

The V and J genes are TRBV18 and TRBJ1-2, with a tentative D call TRBD1 (5 bases). V lost 4 bases and J 2 bases, leaving 8 bases between the germline ends. Germline V gene sequence: CDR1 KGHSH, CDR2 LQKENI. This CDR3 is 13 amino acids long. CDR3 sequence reads: CASSQQENYGYTF. The CDR3 DNA sequence: TGTGCCAGCTCACAACAGGAGAACTATGGCTACACCTTC.

This clone was seen only once. This chain joins TRBV6-5 and TRBJ2-7, with D unclear. CDR1 MNHEY and CDR2 SVGAGI come from the germline V gene. V was pared by 5 bases and J by 7 bases, with 15 bases between. The CDR3 is 13 amino acids. The CDR3 coding sequence is TGTGCCAGCAGTCCAGCTTTCGTAGGGGAGCAGTACTTC. As protein: CASSPAFVGEQYF.

The V call is TRBV5-1, the J call TRBJ2-7; no definite D call. Germline V lookup: CDR1 SGHRS, CDR2 YFSETQ. This CDR3 contains 14 residues. Trimming stripped 1 base from V and 0 bases from J, with 8 bases between. Here the CDR3 reads CASSLLSISYEQYF. The CDR3 DNA follows: TGCGCCAGCAGCTTGCTCAGCATCTCCTACGAGCAGTACTTC.

The chain is built from TRBV5-1 and TRBJ2-7, with 15 bases lining up with TRBD2. This CDR3 contains 15 residues. Germline V gene sequence: CDR1 SGHRS, CDR2 YFSETQ. V lost 5 bases and J lost 3; bases outside the gene matches: 3. The CDR3 DNA reads as TGCGCCAGCAGTTGGACTAGCGGGAGGGTCTACGAGCAGTACTTC. It codes for CASSWTSGRVYEQYF. The full variable domain, rest sourced from reference TRBV5-1 and TRBJ2-7, is KAGVTQTPRYLIKTRGQQVTLSCSPISGHRSVSWYQQTPGQGLQFLFEYFSETQRNKGNFPGRFSGRQFSNSRSEMNVSTLELGDSALYLCASSWTSGRVYEQYFGPGTRLTVT.

The chain joins TRBV29-1 to TRBJ2-7; 10 bases match TRBD2. Germline V CDR1 and CDR2: SQVTM, ANQGSEA. J lost 0 bases, V lost 6 bases, and 5 bases had no gene match. The CDR3 has 14 amino acids. CDR3 bases: TGCAGCGTAAGGACTAGCGGAGACTCCTACGAGCAGTACTTC. This sequence encodes CSVRTSGDSYEQYF.

This clone was seen a single time. This chain connects TRBV7-9 to TRBJ2-5; tentatively, D is TRBD2 (5 bases). V dropped 3 bases and J dropped 11 bases, with 19 bases sitting between them. The CDR3 length is 14 residues. In germline, CDR1 is SEHNR, CDR2 FQNEAQ (reference sequence). Here the CDR3 reads CASSFDRQSGEQYF. CDR3 nucleotides: TGTGCCAGCAGCTTCGACCGGCAAAGTGGGGAGCAGTACTTC.

This chain connects TRBV5-6 to TRBJ1-1; D is possibly TRBD1 (5 bases). Between the trimmed V and J ends, which lost 1 base and 0 bases, there was a span of 13 bases. Germline CDR1 and CDR2: SGHDT and YYEEEE. CDR3 length: 16 amino acids. CDR3 amino acids: CASSLWGWGVNTEAFF. Written as DNA, the CDR3 is TGTGCCAGCAGCTTGTGGGGGTGGGGAGTGAACACTGAAGCTTTCTTT.